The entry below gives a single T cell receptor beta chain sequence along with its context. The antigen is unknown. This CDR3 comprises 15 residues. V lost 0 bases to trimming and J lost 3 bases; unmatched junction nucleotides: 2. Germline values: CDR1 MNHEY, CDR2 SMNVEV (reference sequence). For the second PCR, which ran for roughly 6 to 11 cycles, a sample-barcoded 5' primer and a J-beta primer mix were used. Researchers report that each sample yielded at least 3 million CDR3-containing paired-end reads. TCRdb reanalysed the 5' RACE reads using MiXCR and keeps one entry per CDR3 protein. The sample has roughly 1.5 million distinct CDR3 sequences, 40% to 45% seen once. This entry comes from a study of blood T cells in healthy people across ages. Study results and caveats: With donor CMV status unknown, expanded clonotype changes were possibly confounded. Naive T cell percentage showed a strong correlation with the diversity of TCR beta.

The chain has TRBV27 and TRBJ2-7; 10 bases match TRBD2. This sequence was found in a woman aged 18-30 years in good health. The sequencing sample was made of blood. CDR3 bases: TGTGCCAGCAGTTTATCGGGACTAGCGCTCTACGAGCAGTACTTC. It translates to CASSLSGLALYEQYF.